This T cell receptor (beta chain) originates from a study of beta chain features in type 1 diabetes. Sorting gave populations that all exceeded 95% purity. CDR1 and CDR2 (germline): SQVTM, ANQGSEA. The CDR3 is 14 amino acids. V was clipped by 7 bases and J by 6 bases; unmatched bases: 13. TCRB transcripts that were expressed got sequenced, as all of the isolated RNA had been reverse transcribed. Some clones are missing from TCRdb's copy, which holds only in-frame ones; the method was immunoSEQ multiplex PCR. The sample shows roughly 250,000 clones, roughly two thirds of them seen only once. The table lists this clone with a few counts. What it binds is not known. The study, taken as a whole, reports: In the patient group, naive, central memory and Treg TCRB repertoires seemed more alike than in the healthy donor group. In patients and controls equally, PCR might favor templates that are shorter.

Source material: naive CD4+ T cells from blood. The sequence was obtained from a man aged 25 to 40 in good health. This chain joins TRBV29-1 and TRBJ2-7; TRBD1 matches 9 bases. The CDR3 here is CSGRGGTGSSEQYF. CDR3 nucleotide sequence: TGCAGCGGTCGCGGAGGGACAGGGTCCAGCGAGCAGTACTTC.